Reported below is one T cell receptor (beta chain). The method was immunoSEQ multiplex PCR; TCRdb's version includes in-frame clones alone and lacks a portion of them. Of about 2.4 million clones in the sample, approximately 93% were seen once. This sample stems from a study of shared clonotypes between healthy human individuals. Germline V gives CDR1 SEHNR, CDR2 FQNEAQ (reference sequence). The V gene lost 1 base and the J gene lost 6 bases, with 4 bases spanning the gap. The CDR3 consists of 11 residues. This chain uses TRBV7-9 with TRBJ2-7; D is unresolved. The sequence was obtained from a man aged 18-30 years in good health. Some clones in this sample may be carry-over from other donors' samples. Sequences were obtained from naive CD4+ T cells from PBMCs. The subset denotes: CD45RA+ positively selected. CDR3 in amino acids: CASSLGLEQYF. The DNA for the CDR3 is TGTGCCAGCAGCTTAGGGCTCGAGCAGTACTTC. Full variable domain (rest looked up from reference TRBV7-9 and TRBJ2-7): DTGVSQNPRHKITKRGQNVTFRCDPISEHNRLYWYRQTLGQGPEFLTYFQNEAQLEKSRLLSDRFSAERPKGSFSTLEIQRTEQGDSAMYLCASSLGLEQYFGPGTRLTVT.